This entry describes one TCR beta chain. The data derive from a study of blood T cell repertoires in COVID-19. Under the authors' procedure: Reference gene primer amplification in the assay estimated nucleated cell counts. The repertoire was sequenced with immunoSEQ multiplex PCR; TCRdb's copy has only in-frame clones and lacks some. Clone size and V and J calls were adopted from that table, with D and trimming inferred from the DNA. The sample has about 120,000 clones, around 76% seen once; the top ten hold 5.5%. This receptor was identified in a man aged 60-69 years with acute or convalescent COVID-19. What was sequenced was peripheral blood.

The CDR3: CASSRPRGDTQYF. CDR3 DNA sequence: TGTGCCAGCAGCCGCCCCCGGGGAGATACGCAGTATTTT. The rearrangement uses TRBV6-2 or TRBV6-3 and TRBJ2-3, with D possibly being TRBD2 (5 bases). This CDR3 contains 13 residues. Germline CDR1 and CDR2: MNHEY and SVGEGT. V lost 6 bases to trimming and J lost 5 bases, with 12 bases between them.